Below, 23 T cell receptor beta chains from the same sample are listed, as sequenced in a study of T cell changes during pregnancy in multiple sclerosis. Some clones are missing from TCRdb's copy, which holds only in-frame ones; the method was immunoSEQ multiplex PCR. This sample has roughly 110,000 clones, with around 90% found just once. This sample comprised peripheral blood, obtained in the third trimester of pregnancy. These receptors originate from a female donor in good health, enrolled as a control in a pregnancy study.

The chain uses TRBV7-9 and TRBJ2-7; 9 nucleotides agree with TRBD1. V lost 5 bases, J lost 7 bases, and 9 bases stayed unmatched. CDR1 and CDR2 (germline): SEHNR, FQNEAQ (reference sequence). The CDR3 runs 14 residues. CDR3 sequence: CASSPWTGAQEQYF. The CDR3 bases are TGTGCCAGCAGCCCTTGGACAGGGGCTCAAGAGCAGTACTTC. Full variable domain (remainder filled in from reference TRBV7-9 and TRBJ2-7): DTGVSQNPRHKITKRGQNVTFRCDPISEHNRLYWYRQTLGQGPEFLTYFQNEAQLEKSRLLSDRFSAERPKGSFSTLEIQRTEQGDSAMYLCASSPWTGAQEQYFGPGTRLTVT.

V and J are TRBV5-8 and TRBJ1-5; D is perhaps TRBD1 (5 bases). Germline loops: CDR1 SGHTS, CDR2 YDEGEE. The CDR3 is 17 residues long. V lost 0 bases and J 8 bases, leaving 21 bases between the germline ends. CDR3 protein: CASSLVREGLQGEPQHF. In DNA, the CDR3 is TGTGCCAGCAGCTTGGTTCGGGAGGGCCTCCAGGGAGAGCCCCAGCATTTT. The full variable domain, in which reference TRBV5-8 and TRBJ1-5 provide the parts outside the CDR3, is EAGVTQSPTHLIKTRGQQATLRCSPISGHTSVYWYQQALGLGLQFLLWYDEGEERNRGNFPPRFSGRQFPNYSSELNVNALELEDSALYLCASSLVREGLQGEPQHFGDGTRLSIL.

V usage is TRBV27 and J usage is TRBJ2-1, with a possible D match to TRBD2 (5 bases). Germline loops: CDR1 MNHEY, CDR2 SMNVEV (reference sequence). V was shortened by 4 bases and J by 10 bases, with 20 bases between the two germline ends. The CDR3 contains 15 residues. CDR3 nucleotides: TGTGCCAGCAGTTCCAGCGGCCCCGGGGTGGGAGAGCAGTTCTTC. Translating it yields CASSSSGPGVGEQFF.

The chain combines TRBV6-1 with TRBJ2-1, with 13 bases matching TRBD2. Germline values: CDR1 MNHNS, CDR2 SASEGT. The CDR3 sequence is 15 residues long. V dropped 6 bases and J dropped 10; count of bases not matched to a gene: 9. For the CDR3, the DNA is TGTGCCAGCAGCACTAGCGGGGGGGTGACAACCGAGCAGTTCTTC. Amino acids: CASSTSGGVTTEQFF.

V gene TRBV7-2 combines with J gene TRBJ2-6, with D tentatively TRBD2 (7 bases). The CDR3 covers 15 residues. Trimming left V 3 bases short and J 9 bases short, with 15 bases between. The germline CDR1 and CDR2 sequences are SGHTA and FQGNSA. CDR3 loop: CASSFRGARGNVLTF. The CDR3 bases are TGTGCCAGCAGCTTCCGGGGGGCGCGAGGCAACGTCCTGACTTTC.

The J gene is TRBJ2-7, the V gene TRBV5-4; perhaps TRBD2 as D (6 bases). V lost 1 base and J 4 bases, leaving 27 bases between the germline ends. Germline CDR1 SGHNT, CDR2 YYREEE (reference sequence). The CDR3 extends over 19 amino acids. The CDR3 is CASSLSRSTRGGWRYEQYF. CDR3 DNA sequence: TGTGCCAGCAGCTTGTCTCGCTCCACACGGGGAGGCTGGAGGTACGAGCAGTACTTC.

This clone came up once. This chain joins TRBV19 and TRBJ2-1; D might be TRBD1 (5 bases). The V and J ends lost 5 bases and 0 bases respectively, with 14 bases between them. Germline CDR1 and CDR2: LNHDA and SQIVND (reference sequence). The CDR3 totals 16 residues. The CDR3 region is CASSRSQGSSYNEQFF. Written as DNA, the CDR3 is TGTGCCAGTAGTCGGTCGCAGGGTAGCTCCTACAATGAGCAGTTCTTC.

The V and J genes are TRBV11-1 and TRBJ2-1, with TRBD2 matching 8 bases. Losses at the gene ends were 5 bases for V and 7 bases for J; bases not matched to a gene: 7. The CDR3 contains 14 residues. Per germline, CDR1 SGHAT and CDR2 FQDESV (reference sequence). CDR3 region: CASSPIAGRNEQFF. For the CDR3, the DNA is TGTGCCAGCAGCCCGATAGCGGGGAGGAATGAGCAGTTCTTC.

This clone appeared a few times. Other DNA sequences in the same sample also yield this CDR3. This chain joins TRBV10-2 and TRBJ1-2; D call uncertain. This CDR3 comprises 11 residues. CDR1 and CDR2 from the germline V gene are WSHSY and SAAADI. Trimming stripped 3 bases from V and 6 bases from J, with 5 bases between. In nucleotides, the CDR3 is TGCGCCAGCAGTGAAGGAGATGGCTACACCTTC. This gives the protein CASSEGDGYTF.

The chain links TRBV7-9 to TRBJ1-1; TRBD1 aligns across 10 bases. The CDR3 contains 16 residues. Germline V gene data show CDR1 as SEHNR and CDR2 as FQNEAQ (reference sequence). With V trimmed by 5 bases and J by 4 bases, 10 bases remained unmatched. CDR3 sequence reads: CASSTSPGQGFTEAFF. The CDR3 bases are TGTGCCAGCAGCACTTCACCGGGACAGGGGTTCACTGAAGCTTTCTTT.

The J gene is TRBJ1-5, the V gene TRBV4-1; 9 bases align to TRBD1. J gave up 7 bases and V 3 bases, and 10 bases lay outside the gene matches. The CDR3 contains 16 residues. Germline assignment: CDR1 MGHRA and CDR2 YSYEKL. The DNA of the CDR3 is TGCGCCAGCAGCCATAACACTGCCGGGACAGGGCAGCCCCAGCATTTT. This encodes CASSHNTAGTGQPQHF.

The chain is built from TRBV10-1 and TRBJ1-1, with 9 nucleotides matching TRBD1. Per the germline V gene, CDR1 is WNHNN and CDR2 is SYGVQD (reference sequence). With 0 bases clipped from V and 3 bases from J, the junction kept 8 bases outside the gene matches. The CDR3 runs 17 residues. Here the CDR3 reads CASSESPTGGLDTEAFF. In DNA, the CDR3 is TGCGCCAGCAGTGAGTCGCCAACAGGGGGCCTAGACACTGAAGCTTTCTTT.

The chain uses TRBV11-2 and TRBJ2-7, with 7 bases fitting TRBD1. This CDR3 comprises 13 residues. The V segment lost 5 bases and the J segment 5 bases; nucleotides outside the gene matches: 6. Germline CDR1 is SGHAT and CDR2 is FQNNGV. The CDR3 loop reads CASSLDRDHEQYF. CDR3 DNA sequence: TGTGCCAGCAGCCTCGACAGGGACCACGAGCAGTACTTC.

The CDR3 DNA follows: TGTGCCAGCAGTAATCCCCTAAAAAACACTGAAGCTTTCTTT. Protein: CASSNPLKNTEAFF. The V and J genes are TRBV5-4 and TRBJ1-1; no definite D call. The CDR3 consists of 14 residues. Trimming removed 5 bases at V and 2 bases at J, with 13 bases between. Germline V gene sequence: CDR1 SGHNT, CDR2 YYREEE (reference sequence).

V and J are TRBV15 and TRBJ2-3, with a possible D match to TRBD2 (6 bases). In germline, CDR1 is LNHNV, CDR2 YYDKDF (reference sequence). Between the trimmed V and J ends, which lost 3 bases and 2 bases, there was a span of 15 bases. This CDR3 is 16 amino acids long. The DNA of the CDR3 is TGTGCCACCAGCAGGCGTGGGGCGGGGCCCACAGATACGCAGTATTTT. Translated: CATSRRGAGPTDTQYF.

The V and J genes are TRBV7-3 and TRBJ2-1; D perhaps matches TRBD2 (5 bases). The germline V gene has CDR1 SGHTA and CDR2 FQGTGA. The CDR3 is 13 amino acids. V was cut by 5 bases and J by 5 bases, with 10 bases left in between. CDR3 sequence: CASSLQRDNEQFF. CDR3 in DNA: TGTGCCAGCAGCCTGCAGAGGGACAATGAGCAGTTCTTC.

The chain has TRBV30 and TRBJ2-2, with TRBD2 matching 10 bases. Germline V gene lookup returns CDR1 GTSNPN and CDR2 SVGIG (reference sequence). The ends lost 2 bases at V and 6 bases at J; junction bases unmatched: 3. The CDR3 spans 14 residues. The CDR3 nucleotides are TGTGCCTGGAGTAAACTAGCGGGACCCGGGGAGCTGTTTTTT. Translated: CAWSKLAGPGELFF.

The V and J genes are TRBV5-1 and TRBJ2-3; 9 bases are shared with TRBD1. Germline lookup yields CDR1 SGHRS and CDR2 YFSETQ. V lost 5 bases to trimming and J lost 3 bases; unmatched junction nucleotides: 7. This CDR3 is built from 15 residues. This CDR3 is CASRRTGEGTDTQYF. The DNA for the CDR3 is TGCGCCAGCAGACGGACAGGGGAGGGTACAGATACGCAGTATTTT. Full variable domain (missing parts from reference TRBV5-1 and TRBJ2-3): KAGVTQTPRYLIKTRGQQVTLSCSPISGHRSVSWYQQTPGQGLQFLFEYFSETQRNKGNFPGRFSGRQFSNSRSEMNVSTLELGDSALYLCASRRTGEGTDTQYFGPGTRLTVL.

CDR3 in amino acids: CATSREPGEQFF. The CDR3 DNA follows: TGTGCCACCAGCAGAGAGCCGGGTGAGCAGTTCTTC. V is TRBV15 and J is TRBJ2-1; D is ambiguous. CDR3 size: 12 residues. The ends were cut back, 0 bases at V and 9 bases at J, with 6 bases in the middle. The germline V gene encodes CDR1 LNHNV and CDR2 YYDKDF (reference sequence).

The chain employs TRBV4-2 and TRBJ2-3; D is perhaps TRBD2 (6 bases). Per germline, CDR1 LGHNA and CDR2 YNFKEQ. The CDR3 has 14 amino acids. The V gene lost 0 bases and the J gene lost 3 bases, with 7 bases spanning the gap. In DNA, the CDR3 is TGTGCCAGCAGCCAAGAGGGGAGGACAGATACGCAGTATTTT. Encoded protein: CASSQEGRTDTQYF.

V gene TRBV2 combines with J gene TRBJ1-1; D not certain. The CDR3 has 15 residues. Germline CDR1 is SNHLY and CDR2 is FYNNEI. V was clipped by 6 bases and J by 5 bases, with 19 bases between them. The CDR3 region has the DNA TGTGCCAGCAGCCTTTTACCGGGTCTGGAGACTGAAGCTTTCTTT. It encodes CASSLLPGLETEAFF.

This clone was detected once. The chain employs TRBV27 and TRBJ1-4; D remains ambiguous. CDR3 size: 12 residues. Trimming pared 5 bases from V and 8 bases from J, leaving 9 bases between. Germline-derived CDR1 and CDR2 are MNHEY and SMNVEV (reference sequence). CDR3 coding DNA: TGTGCCAGCAGTCCCTCGCGGGAAAAACTGTTTTTT. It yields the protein CASSPSREKLFF. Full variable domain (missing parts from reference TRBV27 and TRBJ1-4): EAQVTQNPRYLITVTGKKLTVTCSQNMNHEYMSWYRQDPGLGLRQIYYSMNVEVTDKGDVPEGYKVSRKEKRNFPLILESPSPNQTSLYFCASSPSREKLFFGSGTQLSVL.

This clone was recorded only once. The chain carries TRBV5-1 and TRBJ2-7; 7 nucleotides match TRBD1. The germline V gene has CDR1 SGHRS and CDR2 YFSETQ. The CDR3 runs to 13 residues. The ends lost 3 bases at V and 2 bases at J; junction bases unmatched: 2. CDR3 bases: TGCGCCAGCAGCTGGGACAGAGCCTACGAGCAGTACTTC. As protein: CASSWDRAYEQYF. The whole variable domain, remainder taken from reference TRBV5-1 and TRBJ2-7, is KAGVTQTPRYLIKTRGQQVTLSCSPISGHRSVSWYQQTPGQGLQFLFEYFSETQRNKGNFPGRFSGRQFSNSRSEMNVSTLELGDSALYLCASSWDRAYEQYFGPGTRLTVT.